The clone carrying this T cell receptor beta chain has ten or more counts. Its antigen is undetermined. This specimen comes from a study of molecular identifiers for immune sequencing clone quantification. Overall study context: In replicates, RNA from approximately 20,000 or 100,000 naive CD8 cells was split five ways, four sequenced. Study results and caveats: In naive cells, clones above 20 RNA copies held under 1% of molecules, whereas in effector cells they held over 98%.

Bulk TCR library preparation followed previously described methods with listed TCR primers. Each CDR3 protein gets one entry after TCRdb re-called the PCR reads with MiXCR. The profile shows about 630,000 distinct CDR3 sequences, 25% of them singletons. Germline loops: CDR1 WSHSY, CDR2 SAAADI. CDR3 size: 16 residues. V lost 4 bases, J lost 0 bases, and 10 bases lay in between. Source material for naive CD8 libraries was 20,000 to 1,000,000 sorted cells, with 10%, 30% or 50% RNA. The genes are TRBV10-2 and TRBJ2-6; D not certain. Sequenced input: naive CD8+ T cells from blood, with Jurkat cell RNA spiked in. Subset defined: FACS-sorted CD8+CD4-CCR7+CD45RA+ naive T cells. This TCR came from a human donor in good health. Some libraries in this study had Jurkat cell RNA spiked in. The DNA of the CDR3 is TGCGCCAGCAGTGTGGAAGGCCCCTCTGGGGCCAACGTCCTGACTTTC. Its protein is CASSVEGPSGANVLTF.